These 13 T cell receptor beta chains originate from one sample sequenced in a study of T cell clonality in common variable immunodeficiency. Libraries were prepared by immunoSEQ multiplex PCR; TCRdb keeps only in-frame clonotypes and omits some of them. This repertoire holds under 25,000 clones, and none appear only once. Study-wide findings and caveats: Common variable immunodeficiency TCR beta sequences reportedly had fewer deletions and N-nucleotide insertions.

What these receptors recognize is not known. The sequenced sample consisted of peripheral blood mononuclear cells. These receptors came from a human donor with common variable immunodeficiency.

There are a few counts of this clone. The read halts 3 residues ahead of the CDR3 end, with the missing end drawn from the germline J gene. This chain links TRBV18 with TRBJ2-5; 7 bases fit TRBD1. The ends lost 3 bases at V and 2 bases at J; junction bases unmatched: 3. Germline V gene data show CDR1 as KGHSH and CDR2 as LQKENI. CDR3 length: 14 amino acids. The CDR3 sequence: CASSPGQTQETQYF. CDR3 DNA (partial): TGTGCCAGCTCACCGGGACAGACTCAAGAGACC.

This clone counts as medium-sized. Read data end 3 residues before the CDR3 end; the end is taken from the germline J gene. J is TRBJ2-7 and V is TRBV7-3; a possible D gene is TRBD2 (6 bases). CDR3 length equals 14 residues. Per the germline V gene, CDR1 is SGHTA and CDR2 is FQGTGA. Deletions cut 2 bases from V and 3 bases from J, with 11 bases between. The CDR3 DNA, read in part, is TGTGCCAGCAGCTTAGCCCCGACTAGCTACGAG. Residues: CASSLAPTSYE. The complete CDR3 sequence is CASSLAPTSYEQYF.

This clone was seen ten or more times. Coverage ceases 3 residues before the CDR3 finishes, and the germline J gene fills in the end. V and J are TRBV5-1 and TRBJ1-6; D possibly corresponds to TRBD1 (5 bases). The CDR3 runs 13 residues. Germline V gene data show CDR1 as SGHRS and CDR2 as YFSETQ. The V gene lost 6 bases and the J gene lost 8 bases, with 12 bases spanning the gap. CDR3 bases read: TGCGCCAGCACCGGCAGGGAGGATTCACCC. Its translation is CASTGREDSP. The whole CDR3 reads CASTGREDSPLHF. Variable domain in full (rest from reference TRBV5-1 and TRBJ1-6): KAGVTQTPRYLIKTRGQQVTLSCSPISGHRSVSWYQQTPGQGLQFLFEYFSETQRNKGNFPGRFSGRQFSNSRSEMNVSTLELGDSALYLCASTGREDSPLHFGNGTRLTVT.

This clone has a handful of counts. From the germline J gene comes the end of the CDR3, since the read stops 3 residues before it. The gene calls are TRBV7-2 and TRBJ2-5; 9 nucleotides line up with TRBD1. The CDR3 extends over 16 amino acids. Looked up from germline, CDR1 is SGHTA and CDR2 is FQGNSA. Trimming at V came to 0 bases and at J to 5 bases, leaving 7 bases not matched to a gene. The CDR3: CASSLAATGGWETQYF. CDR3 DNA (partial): TGTGCCAGCAGCTTAGCGGCCACAGGGGGCTGGGAGACC.

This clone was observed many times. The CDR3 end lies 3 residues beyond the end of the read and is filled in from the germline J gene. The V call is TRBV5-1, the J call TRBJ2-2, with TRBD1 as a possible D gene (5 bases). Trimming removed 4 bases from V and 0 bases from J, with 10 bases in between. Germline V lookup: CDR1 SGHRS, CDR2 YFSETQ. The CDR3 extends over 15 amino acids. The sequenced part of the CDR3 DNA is TGCGCCAGCAGCCTCAGGGCCGCGAACACCGGGGAG. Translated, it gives CASSLRAANTGE. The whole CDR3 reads CASSLRAANTGELFF.

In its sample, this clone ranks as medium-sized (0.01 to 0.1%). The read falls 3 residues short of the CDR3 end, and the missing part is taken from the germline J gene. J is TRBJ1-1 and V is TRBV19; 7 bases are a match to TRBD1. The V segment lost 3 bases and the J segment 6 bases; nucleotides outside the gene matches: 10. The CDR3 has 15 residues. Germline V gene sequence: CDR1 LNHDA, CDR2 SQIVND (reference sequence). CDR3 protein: CASSMLTGPGAEAFF. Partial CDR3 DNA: TGTGCCAGTAGTATGCTGACAGGGCCGGGGGCTGAA.

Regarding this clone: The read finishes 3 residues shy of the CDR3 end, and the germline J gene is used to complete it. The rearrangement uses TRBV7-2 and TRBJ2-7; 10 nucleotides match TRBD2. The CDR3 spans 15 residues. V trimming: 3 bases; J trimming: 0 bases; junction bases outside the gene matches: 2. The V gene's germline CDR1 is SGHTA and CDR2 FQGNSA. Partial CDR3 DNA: TGTGCCAGCAGCTTGACTAGCGGGCCCTCCTACGAG. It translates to CASSLTSGPSYE. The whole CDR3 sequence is CASSLTSGPSYEQYF.

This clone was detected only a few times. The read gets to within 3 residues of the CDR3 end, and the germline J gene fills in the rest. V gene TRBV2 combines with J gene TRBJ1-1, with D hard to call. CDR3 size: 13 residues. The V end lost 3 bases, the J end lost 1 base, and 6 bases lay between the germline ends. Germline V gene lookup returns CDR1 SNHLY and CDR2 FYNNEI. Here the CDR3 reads CASSDRGNTEAFF. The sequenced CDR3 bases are TGTGCCAGCAGTGACAGAGGGAACACTGAA.

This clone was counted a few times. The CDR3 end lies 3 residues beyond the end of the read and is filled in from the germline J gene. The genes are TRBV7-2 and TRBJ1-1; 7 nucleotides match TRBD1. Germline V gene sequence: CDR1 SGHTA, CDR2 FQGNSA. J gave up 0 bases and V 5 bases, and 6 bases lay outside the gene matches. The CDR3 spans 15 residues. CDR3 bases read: TGTGCCAGCAGCCCCCGGACAGGATTGAACACTGAA. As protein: CASSPRTGLNTE. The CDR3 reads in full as CASSPRTGLNTEAFF.

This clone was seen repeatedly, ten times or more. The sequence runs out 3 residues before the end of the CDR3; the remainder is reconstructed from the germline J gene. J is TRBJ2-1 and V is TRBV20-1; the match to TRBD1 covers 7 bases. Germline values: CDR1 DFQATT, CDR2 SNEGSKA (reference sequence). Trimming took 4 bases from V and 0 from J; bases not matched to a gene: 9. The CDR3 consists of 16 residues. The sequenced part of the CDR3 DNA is TGCAGTGCTAATGAGGGGACAGCCGCCTCCTACAATGAG. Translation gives CSANEGTAASYNE. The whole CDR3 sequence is CSANEGTAASYNEQFF.

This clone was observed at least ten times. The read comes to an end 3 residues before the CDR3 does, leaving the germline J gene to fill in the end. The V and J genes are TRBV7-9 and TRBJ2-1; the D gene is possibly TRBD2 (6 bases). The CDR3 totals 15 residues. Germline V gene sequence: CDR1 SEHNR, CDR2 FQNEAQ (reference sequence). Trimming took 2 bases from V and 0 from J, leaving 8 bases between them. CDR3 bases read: TGTGCCAGCAGCTTACGGGGGAGCTCCTACAATGAG. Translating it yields CASSLRGSSYNE. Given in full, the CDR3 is CASSLRGSSYNEQFF.

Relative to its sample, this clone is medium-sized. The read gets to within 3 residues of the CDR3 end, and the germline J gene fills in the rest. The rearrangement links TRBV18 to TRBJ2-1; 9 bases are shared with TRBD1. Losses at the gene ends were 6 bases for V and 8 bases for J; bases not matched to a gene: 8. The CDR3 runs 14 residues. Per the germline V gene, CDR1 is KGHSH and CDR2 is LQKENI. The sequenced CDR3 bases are TGTGCCAGCTCTGTCCGGGACAGGGTTTATGAG. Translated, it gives CASSVRDRVYE. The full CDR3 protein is CASSVRDRVYEQFF.

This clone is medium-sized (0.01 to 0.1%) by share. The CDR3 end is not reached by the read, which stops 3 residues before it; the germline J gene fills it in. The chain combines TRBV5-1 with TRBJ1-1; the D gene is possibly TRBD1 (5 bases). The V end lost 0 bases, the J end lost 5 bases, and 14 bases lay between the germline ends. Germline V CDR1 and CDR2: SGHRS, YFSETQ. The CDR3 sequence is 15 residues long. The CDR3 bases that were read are TGCGCCAGCAGCTTGGGTGGGGCGCGAGGAACTGAA. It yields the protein CASSLGGARGTE. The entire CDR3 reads CASSLGGARGTEAFF.